This TCR beta chain was identified in a study of technical replicates of blood from a handful of donors. Profiling relied on immunoSEQ multiplex PCR, and the TCRdb table lists in-frame clones only, not all of them. The table includes approximately 15,000 clones, roughly 84% detected once. Germline V gene lookup returns CDR1 MGHDK and CDR2 SYGVNS. The CDR3 consists of 15 residues. With V trimmed by 3 bases and J by 5 bases, 8 bases remained unmatched. The source is a human donor in good health. The chain joins TRBV25-1 to TRBJ1-2; 8 bases fit TRBD1. Sequences were obtained from PBMCs. Written as DNA, the CDR3 is TGTGCCAGCAGTGACCGACCAGACAGGGGTTATGGCTACACCTTC. It is translated as CASSDRPDRGYGYTF.